A selection of T cell receptor beta chains follows, all from one sample in a study of human T cells and chemical hapten exposure. TCRdb reprocessed the RACE reads with MiXCR, giving one entry per CDR3 protein. The repertoire holds about 110,000 distinct CDR3 sequences, with roughly 10% as singletons. Sequencing was performed on whole blood, taken in connection with sensitization to the hapten diphenylcyclopropenone (DPC). These receptors all stem from a middle-aged woman with alopecia areata. Some clones in this sample may be carry-over from other donors' samples. Each CDR3 is given with its conserved first and last residue. D genes are given only for firm matches. Clone size is not always given. Where it is, it says once, few, many or a class for expanded clones.

len	abundance	v_gene	d_gene	j_gene	CDR3aa	CDR3nt
13	NA	TRBV4-3	NA	TRBJ1-1	CASSQQENTEAFF	TGCGCCAGCAGCCAACAGGAGAACACTGAAGCTTTCTTT
14	few	TRBV28	TRBD1	TRBJ2-1	CASSPTGTYNEQFF	TGTGCCAGCAGTCCGACAGGGACCTACAATGAGCAGTTCTTC
15	NA	TRBV9	NA	TRBJ2-5	CASSASIGFEETQYF	TGTGCCAGCAGCGCCTCTATAGGGTTTGAGGAGACCCAGTACTTC
13	NA	TRBV29-1	TRBD1	TRBJ2-7	CSVGRDRAYEQYF	TGCAGCGTAGGGAGGGACAGGGCCTACGAGCAGTACTTC
13	many	TRBV12-3/TRBV12-4	NA	TRBJ2-1	CASSFTVGNEQFF	TGTGCCAGCAGTTTTACGGTGGGTAATGAGCAGTTCTTC
12	few	TRBV25-1	NA	TRBJ2-7	CASSRGVGEQYF	TGTGCCAGCAGTCGAGGGGTAGGCGAGCAGTACTTC
13	few	TRBV6-6	NA	TRBJ2-7	CASADLADYEQYF	TGTGCCAGCGCAGACCTCGCGGACTACGAGCAGTACTTC
13	few	TRBV20-1	NA	TRBJ1-5	CSAGVGGYQPQHF	TGCAGTGCCGGAGTGGGGGGATATCAGCCCCAGCATTTT
14	many	TRBV19	NA	TRBJ2-7	CASSSTGPSGEQYF	TGTGCCAGTAGTTCGACCGGGCCCTCTGGCGAGCAGTACTTC
14	many	TRBV20-1	NA	TRBJ1-1	CSATPPGRGTEAFF	TGCAGTGCCACTCCTCCAGGTCGCGGCACTGAAGCTTTCTTT
13	NA	TRBV24-1	NA	TRBJ2-3	CATSDLSGDTQYF	TGTGCCACCAGTGATTTAAGTGGAGATACGCAGTATTTT
16	few	TRBV7-2	TRBD1	TRBJ2-3	CASSLVSGQSTDTQYF	TGTGCCAGCAGCTTAGTATCGGGACAGAGCACAGATACGCAGTATTTT
15	few	TRBV15	NA	TRBJ2-7	CATSRDPGDTYEQYF	TGTGCCACCAGCAGAGACCCGGGGGACACCTACGAGCAGTACTTC
17	NA	TRBV24-1	TRBD2	TRBJ2-3	CATSDQGTSGATDTQYF	TGTGCCACCAGTGATCAAGGGACTAGCGGGGCCACAGATACGCAGTATTTT
16	many	TRBV5-6	NA	TRBJ1-1	CASSLVGGLSDTEAFF	TGTGCCAGCAGCTTGGTGGGGGGGCTCTCGGACACTGAAGCTTTCTTT
15	few	TRBV10-2	TRBD2	TRBJ2-1	CASRETSGGTYEQFF	TGCGCCAGCAGGGAGACTAGCGGGGGGACATATGAGCAGTTCTTC
18	few	TRBV11-2	NA	TRBJ2-3	CASSPVSGAGDSTDTQYF	TGTGCCAGCAGCCCTGTCTCGGGGGCGGGGGACAGCACAGATACGCAGTATTTT
14	few	TRBV7-2	NA	TRBJ1-1	CASSFVGVYAEAFF	TGTGCCAGCAGCTTTGTCGGGGTATACGCTGAAGCTTTCTTT
15	NA	TRBV7-8	NA	TRBJ2-1	CASSPRLSSYNEQFF	TGTGCCAGCAGCCCTCGTCTCTCCTCCTACAATGAGCAGTTCTTC
16	many	TRBV4-1	NA	TRBJ2-2	CASSRSRGENTGELFF	TGCGCCAGCAGCCGTTCCAGGGGGGAAAACACCGGGGAGCTGTTTTTT
15	NA	TRBV4-1	NA	TRBJ2-7	CASSMVLSDHYEQYF	TGCGCCAGCAGCATGGTCCTGTCAGACCACTACGAGCAGTACTTC
14	NA	TRBV5-1	TRBD1	TRBJ1-2	CASSFEGGSYGYTF	TGCGCCAGCAGCTTCGAAGGGGGCTCCTATGGCTACACCTTC
14	few	TRBV13	NA	TRBJ2-6	CDDRKSSGANVLTF	TGTGACGACAGGAAGAGCTCTGGGGCCAACGTCCTGACTTTC
13	many	TRBV2	NA	TRBJ1-5	CASSVQSNQPQHF	TGTGCCAGCAGTGTACAGAGCAATCAGCCCCAGCATTTT
13	NA	TRBV5-1	TRBD1	TRBJ2-7	CASSRTGVYEQYF	TGCGCCAGCAGCCGGACAGGGGTCTACGAGCAGTACTTC
14	few	TRBV29-1	NA	TRBJ2-7	CSVEVRRETYEQYF	TGCAGCGTTGAAGTCCGCAGGGAAACCTACGAGCAGTACTTC
18	NA	TRBV7-2	NA	TRBJ1-2	CASSNATIPAAANYGYTF	TGTGCCAGCAGCAATGCAACGATTCCGGCCGCAGCTAACTATGGCTACACCTTC
15	few	TRBV6-2/TRBV6-3	TRBD1	TRBJ1-4	CASSYGDRRIEKLFF	TGTGCCAGCAGTTACGGGGACAGAAGAATAGAAAAACTGTTTTTT
11	many	TRBV20-1	NA	TRBJ2-3	CSASGVDTQYF	TGCAGTGCTAGCGGGGTTGATACGCAGTATTTT
15	NA	TRBV27	NA	TRBJ1-1	CASSLFSGAYTEAFF	TGTGCCAGCAGTTTATTTTCCGGGGCCTACACTGAAGCTTTCTTT
13	many	TRBV12-3/TRBV12-4	NA	TRBJ1-2	CASSPRDTYGYTF	TGTGCCAGCAGTCCCCGGGACACCTATGGCTACACCTTC
14	many	TRBV7-2	TRBD1	TRBJ1-1	CASSFPGQGTEAFF	TGTGCCAGCAGCTTTCCGGGACAGGGGACTGAAGCTTTCTTT
16	many	TRBV7-2	TRBD2	TRBJ2-5	CASSLRAGGYQETQYF	TGTGCCAGCAGCTTACGAGCGGGGGGGTACCAAGAGACCCAGTACTTC
12	NA	TRBV12-3/TRBV12-4	NA	TRBJ1-2	CASRTTSNGYTF	TGTGCCAGCAGAACGACATCGAATGGCTACACCTTC
14	few	TRBV30	NA	TRBJ2-3	CAWKNSLHTDTQYF	TGTGCCTGGAAAAACTCCCTCCACACAGATACGCAGTATTTT
16	NA	TRBV12-3/TRBV12-4	NA	TRBJ2-7	CASSRTGLWSSYEQYF	TGTGCCAGCAGCCGAACCGGATTATGGAGCTCCTACGAGCAGTACTTC
14	many	TRBV7-2	NA	TRBJ1-1	CASSWYGTNTEAFF	TGTGCCAGCAGCTGGTACGGGACTAACACTGAAGCTTTCTTT
13	NA	TRBV19	NA	TRBJ1-1	CASSIQRGPEAFF	TGTGCCAGTAGTATCCAAAGGGGACCTGAAGCTTTCTTT
14	few	TRBV5-1	NA	TRBJ2-5	CASREEYHPGAQYF	TGCGCCAGCAGGGAGGAGTACCACCCGGGGGCCCAGTACTTC
17	many	TRBV4-3	TRBD1	TRBJ2-3	CASSQAGGTGATDTQYF	TGCGCCAGCAGCCAGGCGGGCGGGACAGGGGCAACAGATACGCAGTATTTT
12	many	TRBV7-6	NA	TRBJ1-1	CASSQRGTEAFF	TGTGCCAGCAGCCAGCGCGGCACTGAAGCTTTCTTT
11	NA	TRBV14	NA	TRBJ1-2	CASRDPHGYTF	TGTGCCAGCAGGGACCCCCATGGCTACACCTTC
16	many	TRBV6-5	TRBD2	TRBJ2-1	CASSTSTSGGAAEQFF	TGTGCCAGCAGTACCTCGACTAGCGGGGGGGCCGCCGAGCAGTTCTTC
14	many	TRBV19	NA	TRBJ1-2	CASSMRRTVYGYTF	TGTGCCAGTAGTATGAGGAGGACGGTCTATGGCTACACCTTC
13	many	TRBV7-9	NA	TRBJ1-2	CASSFGQNYGYTF	TGTGCCAGCAGCTTTGGGCAAAACTATGGCTACACCTTC
13	NA	TRBV5-5	TRBD1	TRBJ1-2	CASSLEQGYGYTF	TGTGCCAGCAGCTTGGAACAGGGGTATGGCTACACCTTC
14	many	TRBV5-1	NA	TRBJ2-2	CASSLGGSPGELFF	TGCGCCAGCAGCTTGGGCGGTAGTCCCGGGGAGCTGTTTTTT
14	many	TRBV27	TRBD1	TRBJ1-5	CASSLRDSTQPQHF	TGTGCCAGCAGTTTGCGGGACAGCACTCAGCCCCAGCATTTT
15	many	TRBV6-5	NA	TRBJ2-4	CASSPARVAKNIQYF	TGTGCCAGCAGCCCTGCGAGGGTTGCCAAAAACATTCAGTACTTC
14	NA	TRBV7-9	NA	TRBJ1-3	CASSSRGAGNTIYF	TGTGCCAGCAGCTCCAGGGGAGCTGGAAACACCATATATTTT
17	NA	TRBV6-2/TRBV6-3	NA	TRBJ2-3	CASSPDPQAWGMDTQYF	TGTGCCAGCAGTCCGGACCCCCAAGCGTGGGGCATGGATACGCAGTATTTT
14	many	TRBV6-5	TRBD1	TRBJ1-4	CASSMGRGGEKLFF	TGTGCCAGCAGCATGGGCAGGGGGGGAGAAAAACTGTTTTTT